A single sample is the source of the 31 T cell receptor beta chains below, sequenced in a study of blood T cell repertoires in COVID-19 (dated by TCRdb to the early 2020s). Library method: the immunoSEQ multiplex PCR assay. TCRdb provides this immuneACCESS table in a form limited to in-frame rearrangements. Some clones are lacking; in checked studies, under half of them reflect an unresolved V gene, and why the rest are absent is not known. The sample profile shows 40,000 to 55,000 clones; 80% to 90% of them were found once. The ten largest clones capture about 14% of the sample. Sequencing was done on a sample of peripheral blood. The receptor source for this set is a man between 65 and 85 years old with active COVID-19.

V usage is TRBV5-4 and J usage is TRBJ1-6; 11 bases are shared with TRBD1. Germline V gene sequence: CDR1 SGHNT, CDR2 YYREEE (reference sequence). CDR3 size: 15 residues. With V trimmed by 5 bases and J by 10 bases, 8 bases remained unmatched. The CDR3 here is CASSPGTGGQSPLHF. The CDR3 region has the DNA TGTGCCAGCAGTCCCGGGACAGGGGGTCAATCACCCCTCCACTTT.

Of note for this clone: At one end, the junction sequence differs from germline, possibly due to a read error. The rearrangement links TRBV6-2 or TRBV6-3 to TRBJ1-2, with a weak D call TRBD1 (5 bases). This CDR3 is 15 amino acids long. CDR1 is MNHEY, CDR2 SVGEGT, per germline. CDR3 bases: TGTGCCAGCAGTTACTCACAGGCTGTGGGCTATGGCCACACCTTC. This encodes CASSYSQAVGYGHTF.

The V call is TRBV29-1, the J call TRBJ2-5; 14 bases map to TRBD2. Losses at the gene ends were 5 bases for V and 7 bases for J; bases not matched to a gene: 15. CDR3 length equals 17 residues. Germline V gene data show CDR1 as SQVTM and CDR2 as ANQGSEA. In DNA form, the CDR3 reads TGCAGCGTTCTAAGACTAGCGGGGGGGTCGGCCGCCCCGACCCAGTACTTC. It translates to CSVLRLAGGSAAPTQYF.

The CDR3 DNA follows: TGTGCCAGCAGTTTATGGCAGGGGGAACAAGAGACCCAGTACTTC. Translation: CASSLWQGEQETQYF. This sequence joins TRBV28 and TRBJ2-5, with 7 nucleotides matching TRBD1. Germline values: CDR1 MDHEN, CDR2 SYDVKM. The CDR3 runs 15 residues. Losses at the gene ends were 0 bases for V and 2 bases for J; bases not matched to a gene: 3.

This clone occurred a few times. This sequence joins TRBV4-3 and TRBJ1-3; D ambiguous. V lost 1 base to trimming and J lost 0 bases, with 10 bases between them. This CDR3 comprises 16 residues. The germline V gene has CDR1 LGHNA and CDR2 YSLEER. The CDR3: CASSQGPGSSGNTIYF. The CDR3 coding sequence is TGCGCCAGCAGCCAAGGCCCCGGTAGCTCTGGAAACACCATATATTTT.

The chain uses TRBV6-4 and TRBJ2-3; tentative D call: TRBD2 (6 bases). V gave up 8 bases and J gave up 5 bases, with 20 bases separating them. The CDR3 runs to 15 residues. Germline CDR1 is MRHNA and CDR2 is SNTAGT. The CDR3 DNA sequence: TGTGCCAGCCCGAGGAGGGGCGAGGTAAGAGATACGCAGTATTTT. Its translation is CASPRRGEVRDTQYF.

This rearrangement joins TRBV6-6 to TRBJ1-2; tentative D call: TRBD1 (5 bases). Germline-derived CDR1 and CDR2 are MNHNY and SVGAGI (reference sequence). The CDR3 contains 13 residues. The V and J ends lost 4 bases and 4 bases respectively, with 10 bases between them. The CDR3 region has the DNA TGTGCCAGCAGTTCACAGGAGACCTATGGCTACACCTTC. Its translation: CASSSQETYGYTF.

The J gene is TRBJ2-7, the V gene TRBV15; TRBD2 matches 13 bases. J lost 5 bases, V lost 4 bases, and 11 bases had no gene match. Germline CDR1 is LNHNV and CDR2 is YYDKDF (reference sequence). The CDR3 has 17 residues. For the CDR3, the DNA is TGTGCCACCAGCACTTGGACTAGCGGGGGCCCTCGGGACGAGCAGTACTTC. It encodes CATSTWTSGGPRDEQYF. Full variable domain (missing parts from reference TRBV15 and TRBJ2-7): DAMVIQNPRYQVTQFGKPVTLSCSQTLNHNVMYWYQQKSSQAPKLLFHYYDKDFNNEADTPDNFQSRRPNTSFCFLDIRSPGLGDTAMYLCATSTWTSGGPRDEQYFGPGTRLTVT.

The V gene is TRBV6-2 or TRBV6-3, the J gene TRBJ2-7, with 9 positions matching TRBD1. CDR3 size: 17 residues. Trimming took 4 bases from V and 2 from J; bases not matched to a gene: 12. Germline CDR1 reads MNHEY; CDR2 reads SVGEGT. The DNA for the CDR3 is TGTGCCAGCAGTTCGGAGGCCGGGACAGGGCCCCCCTACGAGCAGTACTTC. Protein product: CASSSEAGTGPPYEQYF.

The chain links TRBV11-2 to TRBJ2-7; tentatively, D is TRBD1 (6 bases). This CDR3 comprises 18 residues. Germline CDR1 and CDR2: SGHAT and FQNNGV. V was shortened by 1 base and J by 2 bases, with 21 bases between the two germline ends. The CDR3 here is CASSLGGIGGYPPYEQYF. CDR3 bases: TGTGCCAGCAGCTTAGGGGGGATTGGGGGCTACCCTCCCTACGAGCAGTACTTC.

V and J are TRBV28 and TRBJ1-5, with TRBD1 as a possible D gene (5 bases). The germline V and J ends were trimmed by 6 bases and 8 bases, with 17 bases remaining between them. The CDR3 has 14 residues. Germline-derived CDR1 and CDR2 are MDHEN and SYDVKM. CDR3 DNA sequence: TGTGCCAGCAGAATAGGGTGGGGCGCAGAGCCCCAGCATTTT. This encodes CASRIGWGAEPQHF. Drawing the rest from reference TRBV28 and TRBJ1-5, the complete variable domain is DVKVTQSSRYLVKRTGEKVFLECVQDMDHENMFWYRQDPGLGLRLIYFSYDVKMKEKGDIPEGYSVSREKKERFSLILESASTNQTSMYLCASRIGWGAEPQHFGDGTRLSIL.

The chain employs TRBV2 and TRBJ1-2, with a possible D match to TRBD1 (5 bases). Germline V CDR1 and CDR2: SNHLY, FYNNEI. V lost 6 bases, J lost 0 bases, and 14 bases lay in between. The length of the CDR3 is 15 residues. As DNA, the CDR3 is TGTGCCAGCAGAAAGGGCGACAGCTCTAACTATGGCTACACCTTC. Residues: CASRKGDSSNYGYTF.

This clone has only one observation. The J gene is TRBJ2-5, the V gene TRBV6-5; D perhaps matches TRBD2 (5 bases). The CDR3 is made up of 14 amino acids. Trimming pared 2 bases from V and 4 bases from J, leaving 11 bases between. Per germline, CDR1 MNHEY and CDR2 SVGAGI. CDR3 DNA: TGTGCCAGCAGTTACACGGGGTGGGCAGAGACCCAGTACTTC. Translation gives CASSYTGWAETQYF.

The chain combines TRBV25-1 with TRBJ2-5; D is possibly TRBD2 (6 bases). Germline V CDR1 and CDR2: MGHDK, SYGVNS. Trimming cost V 3 bases and J 5 bases, with 13 bases left between them. The CDR3 consists of 14 residues. The chain's CDR3 is CASSDTGDGETQYF. Written as DNA, the CDR3 is TGTGCCAGCAGTGATACGGGGGACGGGGAGACCCAGTACTTC.

The chain links TRBV10-3 to TRBJ2-2, with 9 bases aligning to TRBD1. J lost 7 bases, V lost 6 bases, and 9 bases had no gene match. There are 15 residues in the CDR3. In germline, CDR1 is ENHRY, CDR2 SYGVKD. CDR3 in DNA: TGTGCCATCAGGGAACAGGGGGCTGGGGTCGGGGAGCTGTTTTTT. Its translation: CAIREQGAGVGELFF.

This clone was found a few times. CDR3 sequence (DNA): TGTGCCAGCAGCTATGACAGGAGCGGCTACACCTTC. It translates to CASSYDRSGYTF. V usage is TRBV7-2 and J usage is TRBJ1-2; D is perhaps TRBD1 (6 bases). Germline loops: CDR1 SGHTA, CDR2 FQGNSA. This CDR3 contains 12 residues. The V and J ends lost 4 bases and 8 bases respectively, with 11 bases between them.

This clone is judged large (0.1 to 1%). This chain links TRBV5-6 with TRBJ1-1, with D maybe TRBD1 (5 bases). V was trimmed by 4 bases and J by 5 bases, leaving 9 bases between them. CDR1 and CDR2 from the germline V gene are SGHDT and YYEEEE. This CDR3 is 12 amino acids long. DNA for the CDR3: TGTGCCAGCAGCCTACGGGGGACTGAAGCTTTCTTT. It yields the protein CASSLRGTEAFF.

This clone showed up just a few times. The rearrangement links TRBV29-1 to TRBJ2-1, with TRBD2 identical over 13 bases. CDR1 and CDR2 from the germline V gene are SQVTM and ANQGSEA. The length of the CDR3 is 17 residues. With 3 bases clipped from V and 2 bases from J, the junction kept 7 bases outside the gene matches. CDR3: CSVERLAGGRAYNEQFF. The CDR3 DNA is TGCAGCGTTGAGAGACTAGCGGGGGGCAGGGCCTACAATGAGCAGTTCTTC.

V gene TRBV11-2 combines with J gene TRBJ2-3; 10 positions agree with TRBD2. CDR3 length equals 16 residues. Germline V lookup: CDR1 SGHAT, CDR2 FQNNGV. Unmatched junction bases numbered 3, after V lost 2 bases and J lost 1 base. CDR3 nucleotide sequence: TGTGCCAGCAGCTTATCTAGCGGGGGCCGCACAGATACGCAGTATTTT. It encodes CASSLSSGGRTDTQYF. The whole variable domain, filled in from reference TRBV11-2 and TRBJ2-3, reads EAGVAQSPRYKIIEKRQSVAFWCNPISGHATLYWYQQILGQGPKLLIQFQNNGVVDDSQLPKDRFSAERLKGVDSTLKIQPAKLEDSAVYLCASSLSSGGRTDTQYFGPGTRLTVL.

The CDR3 sequence: CASSLEETQYF. Here the CDR3 DNA reads TGCGCCAGCAGCTTAGAGGAGACCCAGTACTTC. This chain joins TRBV5-1 and TRBJ2-5, with D unclear. V lost 2 bases, J lost 5 bases, and 4 bases lay in between. Germline-derived CDR1 and CDR2 are SGHRS and YFSETQ. The CDR3 length is 11 residues.

The chain uses TRBV6-2 or TRBV6-3 and TRBJ2-5; tentatively, D is TRBD2 (6 bases). CDR1 is MNHEY, CDR2 SVGEGT, per germline. With 5 bases removed from V and 4 bases from J, the gap between germline ends came to 14 bases. This CDR3 is 14 amino acids long. CDR3 in DNA: TGTGCCAGCAGTGCGGGGTTGGGCGGAGAGACCCAGTACTTC. Translating it yields CASSAGLGGETQYF.

About this clone itself: This same CDR3 is encoded by further DNA sequences in the sample. The chain has TRBV7-8 and TRBJ2-5, with D unclear. CDR1 is SGHVS and CDR2 is FQNEAQ in the germline V gene. V was pared by 5 bases and J by 5 bases, with 9 bases between. The length of the CDR3 is 12 residues. Here the CDR3 reads CASSPPRETQYF. CDR3 DNA: TGTGCCAGCAGCCCCCCACGGGAGACCCAGTACTTC.

The chain employs TRBV12-5 and TRBJ2-7; tentatively, D is TRBD2 (6 bases). The CDR3 covers 12 residues. Germline lookup yields CDR1 LGHNT and CDR2 FRNRAP. The V gene lost 5 bases and the J gene lost 4 bases, with 9 bases spanning the gap. This CDR3 is CASGTGLYEQYF. CDR3 nucleotides: TGTGCTAGTGGTACCGGACTATACGAGCAGTACTTC.

The rearrangement links TRBV15 to TRBJ2-5; D possibly corresponds to TRBD2 (5 bases). The V gene's germline CDR1 is LNHNV and CDR2 YYDKDF (reference sequence). Trimming took off 0 bases at V and 5 bases at J, with 16 bases between the two ends. This CDR3 is 16 amino acids long. DNA of the CDR3: TGTGCCACCAGCAGAGATGCGGCGAGGGTCCGCGAGACCCAGTACTTC. It codes for CATSRDAARVRETQYF.

The gene calls are TRBV15 and TRBJ1-2, with D uncertain. The germline V and J ends were trimmed by 0 bases and 5 bases, with 10 bases remaining between them. Germline CDR1 is LNHNV and CDR2 is YYDKDF (reference sequence). This CDR3 is 14 amino acids long. The CDR3 loop is CATSRDLASYGYTF. In DNA, the CDR3 is TGTGCCACCAGCAGAGATCTTGCGAGTTATGGCTACACCTTC.

V and J are TRBV6-5 and TRBJ2-3; the D is unclear. Germline CDR1 is MNHEY and CDR2 is SVGAGI. With 6 bases removed from V and 5 bases from J, the gap between germline ends came to 6 bases. The length of the CDR3 is 11 residues. This chain's CDR3 is CASRRIDTQYF. The DNA for the CDR3 is TGTGCCAGCAGGAGGATAGATACGCAGTATTTT.

The chain joins TRBV2 to TRBJ1-3; D may be TRBD1 (5 bases). CDR3 length equals 15 residues. Germline CDR1 is SNHLY and CDR2 is FYNNEI. V shed 7 bases and J shed 2 bases, with 15 bases lying between them. The CDR3 loop reads CASNRGRAPGNTIYF. The CDR3 bases are TGTGCCAGCAATAGGGGAAGGGCCCCTGGAAACACCATATATTTT.

The genes are TRBV11-3 and TRBJ2-5; 7 nucleotides agree with TRBD1. V was pared by 5 bases and J by 2 bases, with 2 bases of the junction left unmatched. This CDR3 is 13 amino acids long. CDR1 is SGHNT and CDR2 is YENEEA in the germline V gene. Here the CDR3 DNA reads TGTGCCAGCAGCACGGGACAGCAAGAGACCCAGTACTTC. Translation: CASSTGQQETQYF. The full variable domain, rest sourced from reference TRBV11-3 and TRBJ2-5, is EAGVVQSPRYKIIEKKQPVAFWCNPISGHNTLYWYLQNLGQGPELLIRYENEEAVDDSQLPKDRFSAERLKGVDSTLKIQPAELGDSAVYLCASSTGQQETQYFGPGTRLLVL.

The DNA of the CDR3 is TGCGCCAGCAGAAGGACAGGCGGAATCGAAGAGACCCAGTACTTC. Translation: CASRRTGGIEETQYF. The chain recombines TRBV5-1 with TRBJ2-5; 7 bases fit TRBD1. Trimming cost V 5 bases and J 3 bases; bases outside gene matches: 10. CDR1 is SGHRS, CDR2 YFSETQ, per germline. CDR3 length: 15 residues.

V and J are TRBV7-2 and TRBJ2-2, with D unresolved. There are 13 residues in the CDR3. V lost 5 bases and J lost 2, with 6 bases in between. Per germline, CDR1 SGHTA and CDR2 FQGNSA. The CDR3 loop is CASSADNTGELFF. CDR3 DNA sequence: TGTGCCAGCAGCGCGGATAACACCGGGGAGCTGTTTTTT.

The chain links TRBV9 to TRBJ2-5, with TRBD2 matching over 11 bases. This CDR3 region has 16 residues. Germline assignment: CDR1 SGDLS and CDR2 YYNGEE. J gave up 4 bases and V 0 bases, and 5 bases lay outside the gene matches. The CDR3 bases are TGTGCCAGCAGCGTAGATCTAGCGGGGGGTCTAGAGACCCAGTACTTC. Protein: CASSVDLAGGLETQYF.